The T cell receptor (beta chain) under discussion was sequenced for a study of prognosis after radiotherapy for stage I lung cancer (dated by TCRdb to the early 2020s). Notes on the research overall: Between April 2018 and 2019, about 20 stage I NSCLC patients were enrolled in Nanjing, China. Oligometastatic NSCLC after surgical resection of the primary tumor was present in about 5 patients, while newly diagnosed primary stage I lung tumors were present in about 15. Every patient was deemed medically inoperable, around twelve because of comorbidities and several because they refused surgery. The cohort was made up of about twelve men and several women, with a median age of around 74 years and an age range of roughly 53 to 90 years. About 12 patients had adenocarcinoma and about seven had squamous cell carcinoma as the tumor histology. SBRT was given in 3 to 5 fractions with a biologically effective dose of at least 100 Gy, using image-guided IMRT or VMAT. No patient received concurrent therapy alongside SBRT. Distant metastases were developed by four of the 19 patients after SBRT, at a median of 7 months, whereas no significant progression was observed in the other 15 patients. This study profiled peripheral blood TCR beta repertoires from stage I NSCLC patients before and after stereotactic body radiotherapy and linked the repertoires to distant failure. A total of roughly 38 blood samples from 20 or so patients were sequenced, with one sample obtained before and one obtained after SBRT for each patient.

General findings and caveats noted by the study authors: After SBRT, the count of unique TCR clones dropped from a median of approximately 10,000 beforehand to roughly 6,800 afterward (Wilcoxon paired P=0.011). All reported P values were unadjusted for multiple comparisons. TRBV and TRBJ usage frequencies reportedly varied with metastasis status, involving two V genes at baseline and nine V and two J genes after SBRT. The study was limited by the small cohort and short follow-up, and independent validation of the study findings is required. Post-SBRT Shannon entropy and its change from baseline were lower in patients who developed distant metastases; baseline Shannon entropy was not associated with metastases. Whether the expanded TCR clones were tumor-specific was not determined.

The V and J ends are trimmed by 7 bases and 1 base, leaving 5 bases between them. CDR1 and CDR2 were assigned from the germline V gene as MDHEN and SYDVKM. The CDR3 sequence holds 12 residues, the cysteine and phenylalanine included. CDR3 DNA is the only sequence kept; it has 36 bases, read in frame from the first base. No patient had a history of other malignancies or prior chemotherapy or radiotherapy, and all had node-negative disease on CT and PET/CT. At each of two time points, six milliliters of peripheral venous blood were collected into EDTA tubes. Ficoll-Paque Plus density-gradient centrifugation was used to isolate PBMCs. Immediately after collection, samples were stored at -80 degrees C until analysis. A word on this clonotype: Its antigen is unknown. The sample holds no much larger clone one base away, and base qualities are not on file.

Two rounds of multiplex PCR on genomic DNA were used to amplify the TCR beta CDR3 region. In the first round of PCR, primers specific to each TRBV and TRBJ gene were used, and the primer sequences are filed in Chinese patent CN105087789A. Universal primers were used in the second PCR round. The Roche High Pure PCR Template Preparation Kit was used to extract genomic DNA from frozen PBMCs. Paired-end sequencing with 151 bp reads was performed on the libraries using an Illumina HiSeq 3000. As for the authors' bioinformatics: Raw reads lacking the multiplex PCR primer sequences were removed with CutAdapt. PEAR was used to merge high-quality paired reads into contigs. By aligning each contig to reference sequences, MiXCR assigned the TRB V, D and J gene segments to that contig. To remove sequencing errors, CDR3 sequences were clustered according to base quality and sequence similarity. Shannon entropy normalized by the natural log of productive TCR sequence number was used as the measure of diversity. To get clonality, Shannon entropy was divided by the natural log of the number of unique clonotypes, and that result was subtracted from one. Using the Youden index from ROC curves, the researchers picked the repertoire-metric cut-offs for progression-free survival, and all analyses were carried out in R 3.5.3. TCRdb trimmed the raw reads at Q25, called clones with MiXCR and kept productive beta chains. Here each entry gathers all rows of one CDR3 protein and keeps the most common genes and DNA. Clone size and V and J calls follow TCRdb, not the original study. In all, the sample holds about 22,000 distinct CDR3 sequences, and roughly 37% of those were seen once. The ten top clones hold approximately 54% of the sample.

The source was PBMCs, collected before or after stereotactic body radiation therapy (not recorded which). The origin of this receptor is a donor aged 50 or older with non-small cell lung cancer. The chain was built from TRBV28 and TRBJ1-5; no D segment can be confidently identified. CDR3 region: CASTWSNQPQHF. The nucleotide sequence reads as follows: TGTGCCAGCACGTGGAGCAATCAGCCCCAGCATTTT.